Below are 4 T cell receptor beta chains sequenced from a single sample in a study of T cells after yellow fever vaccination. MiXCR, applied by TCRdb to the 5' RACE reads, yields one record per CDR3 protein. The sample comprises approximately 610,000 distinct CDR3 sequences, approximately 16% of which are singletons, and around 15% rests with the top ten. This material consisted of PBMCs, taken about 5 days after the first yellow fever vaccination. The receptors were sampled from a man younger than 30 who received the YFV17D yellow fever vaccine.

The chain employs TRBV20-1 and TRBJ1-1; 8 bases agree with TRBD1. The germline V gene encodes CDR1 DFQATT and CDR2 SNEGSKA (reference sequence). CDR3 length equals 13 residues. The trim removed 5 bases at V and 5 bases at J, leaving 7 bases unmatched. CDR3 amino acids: CSAADRVRTEAFF. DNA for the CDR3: TGCAGTGCTGCGGACAGGGTTAGGACTGAAGCTTTCTTT.

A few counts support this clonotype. CDR3 in DNA: TGTGCCAGCAGCACTGGACTAGCGGGGGGTGGCGAGCAGTACTTC. Translated, it gives CASSTGLAGGGEQYF. This chain uses TRBV21-1 with TRBJ2-7; TRBD2, the table's D call, was not compared with the DNA. TRBV21-1 is a listed pseudogene. The CDR3 has 15 residues.

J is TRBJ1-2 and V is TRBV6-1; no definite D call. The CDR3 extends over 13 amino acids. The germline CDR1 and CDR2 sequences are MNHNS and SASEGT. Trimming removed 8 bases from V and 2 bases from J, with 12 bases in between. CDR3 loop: CASGGQMNYGYTF. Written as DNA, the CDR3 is TGTGCCAGCGGAGGGCAGATGAACTATGGCTACACCTTC.

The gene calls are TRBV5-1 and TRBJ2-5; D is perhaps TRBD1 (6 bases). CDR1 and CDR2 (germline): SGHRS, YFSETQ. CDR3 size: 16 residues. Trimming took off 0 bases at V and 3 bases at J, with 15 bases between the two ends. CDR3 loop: CASSLGLSDSKETQYF. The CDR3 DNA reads TGCGCCAGCAGCTTGGGCCTTTCGGACAGCAAAGAGACCCAGTACTTC.